This T cell receptor beta chain originates from a study of lymphopenia after photon versus proton radiotherapy. General study points: Post-nadir diversity loss with photons came from oligoclonal expansion, particularly CD8+ Temra cells. Under photons, naive T cells and diversity fell while effector/memory populations rose.

CDR1 SGHAT and CDR2 FQNNGV come from the germline V gene. Trimming cost V 3 bases and J 6 bases, with 11 bases left between them. The CDR3 spans 14 residues. In the case of this clone: Its antigen is still unknown.

The table came from immunoSEQ multiplex PCR; TCRdb's copy has only in-frame clones and leaves some out. The top ten clones hold approximately 2% of a sample with about 58,000 clones, 65% to 85% of them seen once. The sample here was peripheral blood, taken from a patient treated with proton-based radiotherapy. This receptor was taken from a man aged 55 to 69 with pancreatic cancer. The chain couples TRBV11-2 to TRBJ2-2, with D maybe TRBD2 (7 bases). The CDR3 reads CASSFGRGAGELFF. DNA for the CDR3: TGTGCCAGCAGCTTTGGGAGGGGGGCCGGGGAGCTGTTTTTT.